This T cell receptor (beta chain) was found in a study of PD-L1 blockade in urothelial cancer. Turning to the study itself: Atezolizumab was started by patients in the mid-2010s at 1,200 mg intravenously every 3 weeks. Blood was subjected to analysis at 3 weeks (second dose) and 6 weeks following treatment start. Across blood samples, T cells had a median count of approximately 130,000.

The V gene end was trimmed by 3 bases and the J gene end by 12 bases; junction bases not matched to a gene: 13. Germline CDR1 MNHEY, CDR2 SMNVEV (reference sequence). This CDR3 region has 15 residues. Points from the study as a whole: Better survival was predicted by below-median pretreatment blood TCR clonality.

Here immunoSEQ multiplex PCR was the method, and the copy in TCRdb shows in-frame clones only, minus some. This table has around 30,000 clones, over 80% appearing once. Note on this clone: Its antigen is not identified.

The receptor comes from a man aged 45 to 65 with urothelial cancer. Sequencing used PBMCs, obtained around atezolizumab (anti-PD-L1) treatment. The rearrangement joins TRBV27 to TRBJ2-1; TRBD1 matches 8 bases. The CDR3 protein is CASSFGQGQESGQFF. The CDR3 DNA reads TGTGCCAGCAGTTTTGGACAGGGCCAGGAGTCCGGGCAGTTCTTC.